What follows describes a single T cell receptor beta chain. PCR used 60 Vbeta primers and 13 Jbeta primers. Sequencing was performed with immunoSEQ multiplex PCR; in TCRdb, only in-frame clones are kept and a portion is missing. The table lists about 150,000 clones, approximately 76% of them singletons. The sample belongs to a study of cytomegalovirus exposure and HLA in healthy donors. The V and J ends lost 2 bases and 0 bases respectively, with 7 bases between them. Looked up from germline, CDR1 is SGHVS and CDR2 is FNYEAQ. This CDR3 spans 14 amino acids. The sequencing input was PBMCs. This TCR came from a woman aged 18-35 years in good health and CMV-seropositive. The chain is built from TRBV7-6 and TRBJ1-1, with D hard to call. CDR3 amino acids: CASSLKPMNTEAFF. CDR3 in DNA: TGTGCCAGCAGCTTAAAGCCTATGAACACTGAAGCTTTCTTT. Complete variable domain (other parts from reference TRBV7-6 and TRBJ1-1): GAGVSQSPRYKVTKRGQDVALRCDPISGHVSLYWYRQALGQGPEFLTYFNYEAQQDKSGLPNDRFSAERPEGSISTLTIQRTEQRDSAMYRCASSLKPMNTEAFFGQGTRLTVV.